Sequencing of this T cell receptor beta chain was carried out in a study of blood T cell repertoires in COVID-19 (dated by TCRdb to the early 2020s). Background on the whole study: Samples covering the acute and convalescent phases of COVID-19 were provided by collaborators in the United States, Italy and Spain. The samples were drawn from the first 160 participants of the ongoing ImmuneRACE study and from some 1,300 subjects provided by 6 global collaborators. Subjects who had been exposed to COVID-19, were actively infected with it, or had recovered from it provided the deeply sampled blood TCRbeta repertoires that made up the dataset. Sample metadata almost always included a de-identified subject ID, COVID-19 status, age in years and sex. The material from the prospective study consisted of cDNA or gDNA derived from T cells, B-cell-depleted T cells, or PBMCs. The repertoires were made available in a free public database intended to serve as a resource for research on the immune response to SARS-CoV-2. HLA class I and class II types, where available, came from metadata supplied by the sample provider rather than from assay-based typing. The research as a whole found: How much clinical and demographic metadata was included differed by source and by participant, and the metadata was provided uncurated.

Participants in the prospective study were aged about 18 to 95 years, lived in about two dozen United States geographic areas, and enrolled through a virtual design. To assign participants to cohorts, the prospective study relied on clinical history that participants themselves reported in a screening survey and a study questionnaire. Recovered participants in ImmuneRACE Cohort 3 were defined by two consecutive negative NP/OP PCR tests, clearance by a healthcare professional, or resolution of symptoms. In the prospective study, whole blood, serum and a nasopharyngeal or oropharyngeal swab were collected from each participant by mobile phlebotomists. Prospective study participants could optionally give additional blood draws and questionnaires over an approximately 2-month period. Prospective study blood samples were shipped either frozen or at room temperature before DNA extraction. This clone came up once. No cognate antigen has been identified for it. Base qualities are missing; no much larger clone stands one base away.

TCRbeta CDR3 regions were amplified from genomic DNA using the immunoSEQ Assay, a bias-controlled multiplex PCR. As for the original processing: Within the assay, amplification of reference gene primers was used to estimate how many nucleated cells each sample contained. To quantify the absolute abundance of each unique TCRbeta CDR3 rearrangement, sequence reads were collapsed and filtered. For each sample, productive Simpson clonality was calculated by taking the square root of Simpson's diversity index across productive rearrangements. Imported from immuneACCESS, the table was reduced by TCRdb to in-frame sequences with V and J called. These copies leave out some clones; in studies compared against another copy, an unresolved V gene accounts for under half, and the cause of the remainder is not known. From that table come the V and J calls and clone size; the DNA was used to work out D and trimming. Recorded for this sample are 200,000 to 250,000 clones; around 89% of them occurred a single time. The ten largest clones add up to roughly 1.2% of the sample.

Its CDR3 holds 15 amino acids, cysteine through phenylalanine. Only the CDR3 DNA is retained, 45 bases long and in frame from the first base. The CDR1 and CDR2 encoded by the germline V gene (reference sequence) are WNHNN and SYGVQD. Trimming removed 6 bases from V and 4 bases from J, leaving 18 bases between the germline ends. The receptor was isolated from a man aged 25 to 45 who had recovered from COVID-19. The sample was PBMCs or T cells enriched from blood (not recorded which). Rearrangement joined TRBV10-1 to TRBJ1-2; TRBD1 is a possible D gene, resting on 6 matching bases. The bases are TGCGCCAGCAGACAAGAGGCCAAAGGGGGCTATGGCTACACCTTC. This sequence encodes CASRQEAKGGYGYTF.